This TCR beta chain comes out of a study of Tregs in tolerant kidney transplant recipients. Findings and limits, study-wide: For some patients, primers changed over time, blocking nucleotide-level comparison. The most relevant donor-specific Treg TCRbeta repertoire apparently came from expansion with activated donor B cells.

The CDR3 consists of 15 residues. Related graft donors supplied nonmyeloablative bone marrow transplants, and mixed chimerism was transient. TCRdb's table, derived via immunoSEQ multiplex PCR, lists solely in-frame clones and lacks some. The sample consists of tens of thousands of clones, 91% of them appearing once. In regard to this clone: Antigen specificity is unknown.

The chain carries TRBV1 and TRBJ1-2; whether TRBD1, the table's D call, matches the DNA was not checked. TRBV1 is a known pseudogene. This clonotype originated in a human patient who received a combined kidney and bone marrow transplant. Part of the T cells may come from the graft donor. The material sequenced was CD4+ T cells from blood (PBMCs), taken 24 months after the transplant. The CDR3 sequence: CTSRAGQEISYGYTF. As DNA, the CDR3 is TGCACCAGCAGGGCAGGGCAGGAGATTTCCTATGGCTACACCTTC.